This is a list of T cell receptor beta chains from one sample in a study of blood T cell repertoires in COVID-19. Measured with immunoSEQ multiplex PCR; TCRdb has only the in-frame clones, and not every one. The profile shows under 25,000 clones, approximately 89% of them singletons. Sequencing was performed on peripheral blood. These receptors all stem from a human donor in a cohort sampled during active COVID-19. Both conserved end residues are part of each CDR3. A D gene is named only where the DNA matches it firmly. Some rows mark clone size as missing; the rest say once, few, many or name a class of expanded clone.

j_call	d_call	clone_size	v_call	cdr3_nt	cdr3_aa
TRBJ1-6	NA	once	TRBV5-4	TGTGCCAGCAGCTGGGGGGGAGACCTTTCACCCCTCCACTTT	CASSWGGDLSPLHF
TRBJ1-1	TRBD1	NA	TRBV10-3	TGTGCCATCCAGGGGGCGCGAAATACTGAAGCTTTCTTT	CAIQGARNTEAFF
TRBJ2-1	NA	NA	TRBV6-5	TGTGCCAGCAGTTCGCGGACTTCGAGCTCCTACAATGAGCAGTTCTTC	CASSSRTSSSYNEQFF
TRBJ1-2	NA	NA	TRBV19	TGTGCCAGTAGACCCCCGGCAGGGTATGGCTACACCTTC	CASRPPAGYGYTF
TRBJ1-1	NA	few	TRBV19	TGTGCCAGTAGTCACAGGGAGCCGGGCACTGAAGCTTTCTTT	CASSHREPGTEAFF
TRBJ2-2	NA	NA	TRBV7-3	TGTGCCAGCAGCTTCCTTAACACCGGGGAGCTGTTTTTT	CASSFLNTGELFF
TRBJ2-7	NA	NA	TRBV28	TGTGCCAGCAGTTTAGCCTGGGACATCACCTACGAGCAGTACTTC	CASSLAWDITYEQYF
TRBJ1-4	NA	NA	TRBV12-3/TRBV12-4	TGTGCCAGCAGCCAGATGGAAAAACTGTTTTTT	CASSQMEKLFF
TRBJ2-7	TRBD1	NA	TRBV27	TGTGCCAGCAGTTTATACGGACAGGGGTACGAGCAGTACTTC	CASSLYGQGYEQYF
TRBJ2-7	NA	NA	TRBV13	TGTGCCAGCAGTGGGGCAACCTCCTACGAGCAGTACTTC	CASSGATSYEQYF
TRBJ2-5	NA	NA	TRBV25-1	TGTGCCAGCAGTGAGCTAGACAGGAGTAAAGAGACCCAGTACTTC	CASSELDRSKETQYF
TRBJ2-2	TRBD1	NA	TRBV19	TGTGCCAGCGAAGACAGGGGGCGCATTATCGGGGAGCTGTTTTTT	CASEDRGRIIGELFF
TRBJ2-7	NA	once	TRBV20-1	TGCAGTGCGAGTGATTGGACAGTCTTCTCCTACGAGCAGTACTTC	CSASDWTVFSYEQYF
TRBJ2-5	TRBD2	NA	TRBV2	TGTGCCAGCAGTGAATACGGCGGGAGGGCCAGCGAGACCCAGTACTTC	CASSEYGGRASETQYF
TRBJ1-4	NA	NA	TRBV28	TGTGCCAGCAGTTCAGGGAAGGAAAAACTGTTTTTT	CASSSGKEKLFF
TRBJ2-1	NA	NA	TRBV27	TGTGCCAGCACCCAGGGAATAGGGAATGAGCAGTTCTTC	CASTQGIGNEQFF
TRBJ2-1	TRBD2	NA	TRBV24-1	TGTGCCACCAGTGAGGGCGGGAGGGCGGATGAGCAGTTCTTC	CATSEGGRADEQFF
TRBJ2-3	TRBD1	once	TRBV28	TGTGCCAGCAGTTCCCCCGGGACAGGGACAAATACGCAGTATTTT	CASSSPGTGTNTQYF
TRBJ1-1	NA	few	TRBV20-1	TGCAGTGCTAGTCTCAGGGTGGAGAACACTGAAGCTTTCTTT	CSASLRVENTEAFF
TRBJ2-3	TRBD2	NA	TRBV24-1	TGTGCCACCAGTGATCCCCGACTAGCGGGAGGGCCGGGCACAGATACGCAGTATTTT	CATSDPRLAGGPGTDTQYF
TRBJ1-1	TRBD1	once	TRBV5-1	TGCGCCAGCAGCTGGGGGACAGGGGACACTGAAGCTTTCTTT	CASSWGTGDTEAFF